The 19 T cell receptor beta chains below come from one sample, sequenced in a study of beta chain features in type 1 diabetes. Expressed TCRB transcripts were sequenced after all isolated RNA was converted to cDNA. Method: immunoSEQ multiplex PCR; TCRdb's copy keeps in-frame clones and lacks some. The table shows just over 450,000 clones, with about 32% occurring only once. The material sequenced was naive CD4+ T cells from blood. The receptor source for this set is a man between 18 and 29 years old in good health.

The chain couples TRBV2 to TRBJ2-7; 8 nucleotides line up with TRBD1. The CDR3 runs to 14 residues. Per germline, CDR1 SNHLY and CDR2 FYNNEI. After removal of 5 bases from V and 3 bases from J, the junction contained 6 bases not matched to a gene. The CDR3 bases are TGTGCCAGCAGTCCAGACAGGGGAAGCTACGAGCAGTACTTC. Translated, it gives CASSPDRGSYEQYF.

The chain has TRBV11-2 and TRBJ2-1; 16 bases are shared with TRBD2. This CDR3 is built from 17 residues. V lost 2 bases, J lost 8 bases, and 6 bases stayed unmatched. In germline, CDR1 is SGHAT, CDR2 FQNNGV. CDR3 DNA sequence: TGTGCCAGCAGCTTACAGGGACTAGCGGGGGGGTTGGATGAGCAGTTCTTC. This translates into CASSLQGLAGGLDEQFF.

CDR3 region: CASSLTSRYQETQYF. CDR3 sequence (DNA): TGTGCCAGCAGCCTGACTAGCAGGTACCAAGAGACCCAGTACTTC. The chain links TRBV5-8 to TRBJ2-5; 7 bases are a match to TRBD2. The CDR3 runs to 15 residues. Germline V gene data show CDR1 as SGHTS and CDR2 as YDEGEE. The V gene end was trimmed by 4 bases and the J gene end by 0 bases; junction bases not matched to a gene: 6.

This chain links TRBV30 with TRBJ2-1; D is unclear. CDR3 length: 16 residues. The germline V gene encodes CDR1 GTSNPN and CDR2 SVGIG (reference sequence). Trimming removed 4 bases from V and 4 bases from J, with 20 bases in between. In DNA form, the CDR3 reads TGTGCCTGGAAAGGAGAGTGGGTCCCCTCTTACAATGAGCAGTTCTTC. This gives the protein CAWKGEWVPSYNEQFF.

The chain combines TRBV19 with TRBJ2-2, with a tentative D call TRBD1 (5 bases). Germline lookup yields CDR1 LNHDA and CDR2 SQIVND (reference sequence). Trimming cost V 5 bases and J 8 bases, with 18 bases left between them. The CDR3 contains 15 residues. CDR3 DNA sequence: TGTGCCAGTAGTCCACGATCGGTCCGGACAGGGGAGCTGTTTTTT. Protein: CASSPRSVRTGELFF. Looking up the rest from reference TRBV19 and TRBJ2-2 gives the full variable domain: DGGITQSPKYLFRKEGQNVTLSCEQNLNHDAMYWYRQDPGQGLRLIYYSQIVNDFQKGDIAEGYSVSREKKESFPLTVTSAQKNPTAFYLCASSPRSVRTGELFFGEGSRLTVL.

The chain combines TRBV18 with TRBJ2-7; D ambiguous. Trimming pared 6 bases from V and 3 bases from J, leaving 12 bases between. The CDR3 is 13 residues long. Germline-derived CDR1 and CDR2 are KGHSH and LQKENI. The CDR3 DNA follows: TGTGCCAGCTCGCTGTCAACGGGCTACGAGCAGTACTTC. Its translation is CASSLSTGYEQYF. Combining the CDR3 with reference TRBV18 and TRBJ2-7 gives the whole variable domain NAGVMQNPRHLVRRRGQEARLRCSPMKGHSHVYWYRQLPEEGLKFMVYLQKENIIDESGMPKERFSAEFPKEGPSILRIQQVVRGDSAAYFCASSLSTGYEQYFGPGTRLTVT.

The gene calls are TRBV2 and TRBJ1-5; D is perhaps TRBD1 (6 bases). Trimming shortened V by 3 bases and J by 7 bases, and 13 bases separated the two germline ends. The CDR3 runs 14 residues. Germline V gene lookup returns CDR1 SNHLY and CDR2 FYNNEI. The CDR3 reads CASSDQGTEQPQHF. Here the CDR3 DNA reads TGTGCCAGCAGTGACCAGGGGACGGAACAGCCCCAGCATTTT.

The rearrangement joins TRBV27 to TRBJ2-1, with TRBD2 matching 11 bases. J was trimmed by 2 bases and V by 5 bases; bases with no gene match: 2. The CDR3 length is 15 residues. Germline values: CDR1 MNHEY, CDR2 SMNVEV (reference sequence). In DNA, the CDR3 is TGTGCCAGCAGTCTTAGCGGGAGGGCCTACAATGAGCAGTTCTTC. Its protein product is CASSLSGRAYNEQFF.

The V call is TRBV5-1, the J call TRBJ2-1; 8 bases match TRBD2. In germline, CDR1 is SGHRS, CDR2 YFSETQ. The V gene end was trimmed by 4 bases and the J gene end by 3 bases; junction bases not matched to a gene: 6. This CDR3 is built from 15 residues. In DNA, the CDR3 is TGCGCCAGCAGCGCCGGGACTAGGGTCTACAATGAGCAGTTCTTC. Amino acids: CASSAGTRVYNEQFF. Based on the CDR3 plus reference TRBV5-1 and TRBJ2-1, the full variable domain is KAGVTQTPRYLIKTRGQQVTLSCSPISGHRSVSWYQQTPGQGLQFLFEYFSETQRNKGNFPGRFSGRQFSNSRSEMNVSTLELGDSALYLCASSAGTRVYNEQFFGPGTRLTVL.

The sample holds a few counts of this clone. J is TRBJ2-1 and V is TRBV7-3; no firm D call. The CDR3 is made up of 13 amino acids. Germline-derived CDR1 and CDR2 are SGHTA and FQGTGA. Trimming shortened V by 4 bases and J by 6 bases, and 10 bases separated the two germline ends. The CDR3 sequence: CASSSTLSNEQFF. The CDR3, as DNA: TGTGCCAGCAGCTCAACTTTGAGCAATGAGCAGTTCTTC.

The chain has TRBV7-9 and TRBJ2-1; the D gene is possibly TRBD2 (6 bases). There are 13 residues in the CDR3. The germline CDR1 and CDR2 sequences are SEHNR and FQNEAQ (reference sequence). The ends were cut back, 4 bases at V and 12 bases at J, with 16 bases in the middle. CDR3 amino acids: CASSSGTPGGQFF. CDR3 nucleotide sequence: TGTGCCAGCAGCTCCGGGACCCCCGGGGGGCAGTTCTTC. Full variable domain (missing parts from reference TRBV7-9 and TRBJ2-1): DTGVSQNPRHKITKRGQNVTFRCDPISEHNRLYWYRQTLGQGPEFLTYFQNEAQLEKSRLLSDRFSAERPKGSFSTLEIQRTEQGDSAMYLCASSSGTPGGQFFGPGTRLTVL.

This clone was seen a few times. DNA of the CDR3: TGCAGCGCGCGCAAGCCAGGGACGGGGCCAGAGACCCAGTACTTC. Its translation: CSARKPGTGPETQYF. The chain couples TRBV29-1 to TRBJ2-5, with D perhaps being TRBD1 or TRBD2 (5 bases each). V was trimmed by 7 bases and J by 4 bases, leaving 22 bases between them. Germline values: CDR1 SQVTM, CDR2 ANQGSEA. The CDR3 spans 15 residues.

The CDR3 nucleotides read TGTGCCAGCAGCGCCGGAGTTGGGCCCTCCTACAATGAGCAGTTCTTC. This gives the protein CASSAGVGPSYNEQFF. The chain employs TRBV9 and TRBJ2-1; the D is unclear. Germline V gene sequence: CDR1 SGDLS, CDR2 YYNGEE. This CDR3 is 16 amino acids long. The V end lost 3 bases, the J end lost 0 bases, and 13 bases lay between the germline ends.

This clone was counted only a few times. The V gene is TRBV21-1, the J gene TRBJ2-3; the table's TRBD1 call for D was not verified on the DNA. TRBV21-1 is an annotated pseudogene. The CDR3 covers 16 residues. CDR3 sequence (DNA): TGTGCCAGCAGCAAAGGATTGGGGCGGATTACGCATACGCAGTATTTT. Its translation is CASSKGLGRITHTQYF.

This clone was observed a handful of times. The J gene is TRBJ1-1, the V gene TRBV7-6; D is ambiguous. V was trimmed by 2 bases and J by 1 base, leaving 8 bases between them. Germline CDR1 SGHVS, CDR2 FNYEAQ. CDR3 length: 14 amino acids. As DNA, the CDR3 is TGTGCCAGCAGCTTAATCGGTAGGAACACTGAAGCTTTCTTT. Protein product: CASSLIGRNTEAFF. The full variable domain, completed using reference TRBV7-6 and TRBJ1-1, is GAGVSQSPRYKVTKRGQDVALRCDPISGHVSLYWYRQALGQGPEFLTYFNYEAQQDKSGLPNDRFSAERPEGSISTLTIQRTEQRDSAMYRCASSLIGRNTEAFFGQGTRLTVV.

This clone was seen only a few times. The chain has TRBV19 and TRBJ2-3; 8 nucleotides align to TRBD2. With V trimmed by 2 bases and J by 4 bases, 5 bases remained unmatched. CDR1 is LNHDA, CDR2 SQIVND, per germline (reference sequence). This CDR3 region has 15 residues. The CDR3 region is CASSISGGPADTQYF. CDR3 in DNA: TGTGCCAGTAGTATATCGGGAGGGCCGGCAGATACGCAGTATTTT. Full variable domain (rest looked up from reference TRBV19 and TRBJ2-3): DGGITQSPKYLFRKEGQNVTLSCEQNLNHDAMYWYRQDPGQGLRLIYYSQIVNDFQKGDIAEGYSVSREKKESFPLTVTSAQKNPTAFYLCASSISGGPADTQYFGPGTRLTVL.

J is TRBJ2-7 and V is TRBV7-2; weak D call: TRBD1 (7 bases). The CDR3 consists of 14 residues. Trimming took 5 bases from V and 3 from J, leaving 14 bases between them. CDR1 and CDR2 (germline): SGHTA, FQGNSA. The CDR3 region is CASSTQGGGYEQYF. DNA of the CDR3: TGTGCCAGCAGCACCCAGGGGGGCGGCTACGAGCAGTACTTC.

This clone was counted a few times. The chain combines TRBV9 with TRBJ2-3; 9 bases line up with TRBD2. The germline gives CDR1 SGDLS, CDR2 YYNGEE. The J segment lost 0 bases and the V segment lost 3 bases, leaving 2 bases of the junction unmatched. The CDR3 contains 15 residues. In nucleotides, the CDR3 is TGTGCCAGCAGCGAGACTAGCGGTAGCACAGATACGCAGTATTTT. It yields the protein CASSETSGSTDTQYF.

This clone was seen a few times. The rearrangement links TRBV4-2 to TRBJ2-6; D is ambiguous. CDR3 size: 15 residues. Germline V gene sequence: CDR1 LGHNA, CDR2 YNFKEQ. Between the trimmed V and J ends, which lost 0 bases and 3 bases, there was a span of 6 bases. CDR3 bases: TGTGCCAGCAGCCAAGATCCTGTTGGGGCCAACGTCCTGACTTTC. Residues: CASSQDPVGANVLTF.